Each of the 5 T cell receptor beta chains below was sequenced from the same sample in a study of beta chain features in type 1 diabetes. Study results and limitations: Researchers report that Type 1 diabetes patients had moderately but significantly shorter TCRB CDR3s across all four CD4+ subsets.

No antigen is known for these receptors. Sequencing targeted expressed TCRB transcripts, as all isolated RNA had been reverse transcribed. Sequencing used immunoSEQ multiplex PCR; TCRdb keeps in-frame clones, though not all of them. The table lists under 300,000 clones, less than 30% of them singletons. The sample consisted of naive CD4+ T cells from blood. The receptors shown here come from a woman in her 30s with type 1 diabetes.

The genes are TRBV30 and TRBJ2-3; no firm D call. Germline V CDR1 and CDR2: GTSNPN, SVGIG (reference sequence). This CDR3 has 12 amino acids. Trimming shortened V by 0 bases and J by 6 bases, and 7 bases separated the two germline ends. The CDR3 DNA is TGTGCCTGGAGTGTAGCCCCGGATACGCAGTATTTT. The encoded protein is CAWSVAPDTQYF.

The chain couples TRBV7-6 to TRBJ2-1; 7 bases align to TRBD2. J gave up 4 bases and V 6 bases, and 6 bases lay outside the gene matches. Germline V CDR1 and CDR2: SGHVS, FNYEAQ. The CDR3 runs to 14 residues. The CDR3 DNA reads TGTGCCAGCAGTCAGGCGGGAGTATACAATGAGCAGTTCTTC. It encodes CASSQAGVYNEQFF.

The chain couples TRBV28 to TRBJ2-1; D might be TRBD2 (5 bases). With 5 bases removed from V and 2 bases from J, the gap between germline ends came to 13 bases. Germline V CDR1 and CDR2: MDHEN, SYDVKM. The CDR3 loop spans 15 amino acids. The CDR3 DNA reads as TGTGCCAGCAGTCGGACTGCTTCCCCCTACAATGAGCAGTTCTTC. It encodes CASSRTASPYNEQFF.

CDR3 residues: CASSQTLRGNTEAFF. The CDR3 coding sequence is TGCGCCAGCAGCCAAACGCTCAGAGGGAACACTGAAGCTTTCTTT. The V gene is TRBV4-1, the J gene TRBJ1-1; D is ambiguous. This CDR3 spans 15 amino acids. Trimming cost V 2 bases and J 1 base, with 11 bases left between them. Germline V gene data show CDR1 as MGHRA and CDR2 as YSYEKL.

This rearrangement joins TRBV5-6 to TRBJ2-4; 15 bases fit TRBD2. This CDR3 is built from 15 residues. J gave up 6 bases and V 4 bases, and 2 bases lay outside the gene matches. Germline CDR1 reads SGHDT; CDR2 reads YYEEEE. CDR3 sequence (DNA): TGTGCCAGCAGCGGGGGACTAGCGGGAGGAAACATTCAGTACTTC. Amino acids: CASSGGLAGGNIQYF.